The source of this T cell receptor beta chain is a study of blood T cell repertoires in COVID-19. In regard to this clone: The junction departs from germline at one end; a sequencing error may be responsible.

The repertoire was sequenced with immunoSEQ multiplex PCR; TCRdb's copy has only in-frame clones and lacks some. This sample has about 270,000 clones; about 89% occur once, and the top ten carry about 2.6%. Germline values: CDR1 PRHDT, CDR2 FYEKMQ (reference sequence). CDR3 size: 14 residues. The chain is built from TRBV13 and TRBJ2-2; weak D call: TRBD2 (5 bases). The sequenced material came from PBMCs or T cells enriched from blood (not recorded which). The source of this sequence is a woman in her late teens or twenties who had recovered from COVID-19. CDR3 residues: CASRLASGTGELFF. DNA of the CDR3: TGTGCCAGCAGATTAGCGTCGGGCACCGGGGAGCTGTTTTTT. The entire variable domain, with the rest obtained from reference TRBV13 and TRBJ2-2, is as follows: AAGVIQSPRHLIKEKRETATLKCYPIPRHDTVYWYQQGPGQDPQFLISFYEKMQSDKGSIPDRFSAQQFSDYHSELNMSSLELGDSALYFCASRLASGTGELFFGEGSRLTVL.